This T cell receptor (beta chain) was captured in a study of T cells in Graves' hyperthyroidism and ophthalmopathy. Looking at the study overall: Before any treatment, at initial diagnosis, peripheral blood was collected. Study-level points and caveats: Most thyroid clonotypes with frequency above 0.001 were detected in blood.

The TCR beta CDR3 regions underwent amplification using RNA transcripts as the source. HTBI primers drove first-round RT-PCR of the TCR CDR3. One entry per CDR3 protein results from TCRdb running MiXCR on the multiplex PCR reads. Of 500,000 to 600,000 distinct CDR3 sequences listed, approximately 16% are singletons. In patients aged 18 to 65, hyperthyroidism was newly diagnosed, with duration under 2 months. V was cut by 4 bases and J by 2 bases, with 12 bases left in between. There are 15 residues in the CDR3. In germline, CDR1 is LNHDA, CDR2 SQIVND (reference sequence). With respect to this clonotype: Antigen unknown. Because it lacks the conserved phenylalanine or tryptophan at the end, this CDR3 is likely a read error.

Sequences were obtained from blood. The chain carries TRBV19 and TRBJ2-1, with a weak D call TRBD2 (6 bases). The sequence derives from a woman between 18 and 29 years old with Graves' hyperthyroidism. CDR3 in amino acids: CASSKVPGAYNEQFL. CDR3 bases: TGTGCCAGTAGTAAAGTTCCGGGGGCCTACAATGAGCAGTTCCTC.